Shown below are 23 T cell receptor beta chains from a single sample sequenced in a study of T cells in tumors after PD-1 blockade. Repertoires were generated with immunoSEQ multiplex PCR, while TCRdb's copy carries only in-frame clones and drops some. The data contain about 63,000 clones, around 72% of them seen just once; the ten biggest clones take up 4.7%. The source was PBMCs, collected after anti-PD-1 treatment. The receptors were sampled from a human donor with basal cell carcinoma.

This clone was seen more than once but under ten times. The CDR3, as DNA: TGTGCCAGCAGTCCCGGTTTTCTCGGGGCCTCCTACGAGCAGTACTTC. Translated: CASSPGFLGASYEQYF. The chain links TRBV27 to TRBJ2-7, with D tentatively TRBD1 or TRBD2 (5 bases each). Germline V gives CDR1 MNHEY, CDR2 SMNVEV (reference sequence). The CDR3 spans 16 residues. The V end was cut by 5 bases, the J end by 0 bases, with 17 bases between.

This rearrangement joins TRBV6-5 to TRBJ2-2; D may correspond to TRBD1 or TRBD2 (5 bases each). The germline V gene encodes CDR1 MNHEY and CDR2 SVGAGI. This CDR3 region has 15 residues. Trimming left V 3 bases short and J 4 bases short, with 12 bases between. This chain's CDR3 is CASSYDGAGTGELFF. For the CDR3, the DNA is TGTGCCAGCAGTTATGACGGGGCGGGCACCGGGGAGCTGTTTTTT.

This sequence joins TRBV2 and TRBJ2-3, with D possibly being TRBD1 (6 bases). Germline V CDR1 and CDR2: SNHLY, FYNNEI. V was pared by 6 bases and J by 2 bases, with 18 bases between. This CDR3 contains 16 residues. This CDR3 reads CASRSEEQGYTDTQYF. The CDR3, as DNA: TGTGCCAGCAGGTCAGAAGAACAGGGATACACAGATACGCAGTATTTT.

This CDR3 reads CASSRRQGITNGELFF. In DNA form, the CDR3 reads TGTGCCAGCAGCCGGAGACAGGGGATAACGAACGGGGAGCTGTTTTTT. This chain links TRBV14 with TRBJ2-2; 8 bases agree with TRBD1. The trim removed 4 bases at V and 7 bases at J, leaving 11 bases unmatched. CDR1 and CDR2 (germline): SGHDN, FVKESK. CDR3 length equals 16 residues.

The J gene is TRBJ1-1, the V gene TRBV5-4; D unclear. Trimming removed 5 bases at V and 1 base at J, with 9 bases between. The CDR3 consists of 13 residues. Germline V gene data show CDR1 as SGHNT and CDR2 as YYREEE (reference sequence). The CDR3 DNA follows: TGTGCCAGCAGGGCCGACACGAACACTGAAGCTTTCTTT. Translated: CASRADTNTEAFF. Based on the CDR3 plus reference TRBV5-4 and TRBJ1-1, the full variable domain is ETGVTQSPTHLIKTRGQQVTLRCSSQSGHNTVSWYQQALGQGPQFIFQYYREEENGRGNFPPRFSGLQFPNYSSELNVNALELDDSALYLCASRADTNTEAFFGQGTRLTVV.

This rearrangement joins TRBV27 to TRBJ1-1; D unclear. Deletions cut 5 bases from V and 1 base from J, with 8 bases between. The length of the CDR3 is 13 residues. In germline, CDR1 is MNHEY, CDR2 SMNVEV (reference sequence). CDR3 protein: CASSLRQNTEAFF. CDR3 in DNA: TGTGCCAGCAGTCTCAGACAGAACACTGAAGCTTTCTTT.

The chain carries TRBV28 and TRBJ2-4, with 9 bases identical to TRBD1. Germline CDR1 reads MDHEN; CDR2 reads SYDVKM. The V segment lost 3 bases and the J segment 2 bases; nucleotides outside the gene matches: 8. CDR3 length equals 17 residues. The CDR3: CASSLVGQGWTKNIQYF. DNA for the CDR3: TGTGCCAGCAGTTTGGTGGGACAGGGATGGACCAAAAACATTCAGTACTTC.

The rearrangement joins TRBV10-2 to TRBJ1-4, with 7 nucleotides matching TRBD1. The CDR3 spans 14 residues. Trimming cost V 7 bases and J 4 bases; bases outside gene matches: 6. Germline-derived CDR1 and CDR2 are WSHSY and SAAADI. The CDR3 loop reads CASNPGQNNEKLFF. CDR3 DNA: TGCGCCAGCAACCCGGGACAGAATAATGAAAAACTGTTTTTT.

Points on this clone: This specimen includes other DNA sequences encoding the same CDR3. The chain has TRBV29-1 and TRBJ2-3; D is ambiguous. CDR1 is SQVTM, CDR2 ANQGSEA, per germline. The CDR3 sequence is 10 residues long. Trimming stripped 6 bases from V and 2 bases from J, with 3 bases between. CDR3 sequence: CSVDTDTQYF. CDR3 in DNA: TGCAGCGTCGACACAGATACGCAGTATTTT.

The rearrangement joins TRBV4-2 to TRBJ1-6; the D is unclear. V gave up 1 base and J gave up 11 bases, with 21 bases separating them. The length of the CDR3 is 17 residues. Germline assignment: CDR1 LGHNA and CDR2 YNFKEQ. The CDR3, as DNA: TGTGCCAGCAGCCAAGGAGTTTCGGCGGACCCTTCCACACCCCTCCACTTT. Amino acids: CASSQGVSADPSTPLHF.

The gene calls are TRBV7-2 and TRBJ2-2; possible D gene TRBD2, 5 bases. The CDR3 is 16 amino acids. Germline-derived CDR1 and CDR2 are SGHTA and FQGNSA. V was trimmed by 2 bases and J by 1 base, leaving 11 bases between them. CDR3 amino acids: CASSLPTTLNTGELFF. As DNA, the CDR3 is TGTGCCAGCAGCTTACCGACTACCTTGAACACCGGGGAGCTGTTTTTT.

The table lists this clone with a few counts. The V gene is TRBV19, the J gene TRBJ2-5, with D possibly being TRBD1 (6 bases). Germline CDR1 reads LNHDA; CDR2 reads SQIVND (reference sequence). Trimming took off 6 bases at V and 3 bases at J, with 14 bases between the two ends. This CDR3 region has 14 residues. This chain's CDR3 is CASRPRTEKETQYF. In DNA, the CDR3 is TGTGCCAGTAGACCTCGGACAGAAAAAGAGACCCAGTACTTC.

This clone was detected many times. V usage is TRBV2 and J usage is TRBJ1-2, with D possibly TRBD1 on 5 matching bases. The length of the CDR3 is 11 residues. The germline V gene has CDR1 SNHLY and CDR2 FYNNEI. Trimming removed 8 bases from V and 2 bases from J, with 6 bases in between. The CDR3 nucleotides are TGTGCCAGCGCAGGGAACTATGGCTACACCTTC. Translation gives CASAGNYGYTF.

The gene calls are TRBV9 and TRBJ2-5; D gene uncertain. This CDR3 is built from 13 residues. Trimming cost V 0 bases and J 7 bases, with 10 bases left between them. The V gene's germline CDR1 is SGDLS and CDR2 YYNGEE. DNA of the CDR3: TGTGCCAGCAGCGTAGGGCTGGACGGGACCCAGTACTTC. Protein: CASSVGLDGTQYF.

The chain uses TRBV19 and TRBJ2-3; tentatively, D is TRBD1 (6 bases). V lost 7 bases, J lost 2 bases, and 16 bases lay in between. From germline, CDR1 is LNHDA and CDR2 SQIVND (reference sequence). This CDR3 comprises 15 residues. The DNA of the CDR3 is TGTGCCAGTAATCTGGGGGACAAGTTCACAGATACGCAGTATTTT. Translated, it gives CASNLGDKFTDTQYF.

The rearrangement uses TRBV2 and TRBJ1-4; D remains unclear. CDR3 length: 11 residues. The germline V gene has CDR1 SNHLY and CDR2 FYNNEI. The germline V and J ends were trimmed by 8 bases and 6 bases, with 7 bases remaining between them. Here the CDR3 DNA reads TGTGCCAGCCGTGTGGATGAAAAACTGTTTTTT. This gives the protein CASRVDEKLFF.

The V and J genes are TRBV5-1 and TRBJ2-1; perhaps D is TRBD1 or TRBD2 (5 bases each). Per germline, CDR1 SGHRS and CDR2 YFSETQ. The CDR3 extends over 16 amino acids. V was trimmed by 0 bases and J by 6 bases, leaving 16 bases between them. Here the CDR3 reads CASSLEGRPRGNEQFF. CDR3 nucleotides: TGCGCCAGCAGCTTGGAAGGTAGGCCGAGGGGCAATGAGCAGTTCTTC.

The chain joins TRBV7-2 to TRBJ2-7, with a possible D match to TRBD2 (5 bases). The germline CDR1 and CDR2 sequences are SGHTA and FQGNSA. V was trimmed by 6 bases and J by 0 bases, leaving 9 bases between them. The CDR3 runs to 13 residues. The CDR3 coding sequence is TGTGCCAGCAGATGGGGAGACTCCTACGAGCAGTACTTC. Protein product: CASRWGDSYEQYF.

In the case of this clone: One end of the junction varies from germline; a read error may be responsible. The V gene is TRBV12-5, the J gene TRBJ2-3; 11 bases line up with TRBD2. Germline V gene lookup returns CDR1 LGHNT and CDR2 FRNRAP. The CDR3 runs 13 residues. DNA for the CDR3: TGTGCTAGTGGTTTGGGTAGCGGGGGGGCCGGGGATTTT. Its translation: CASGLGSGGAGDF.

The V gene is TRBV6-5, the J gene TRBJ2-1, with D uncertain. CDR1 is MNHEY and CDR2 is SVGAGI in the germline V gene. CDR3 length equals 11 residues. V was shortened by 6 bases and J by 6 bases, with 6 bases between the two germline ends. CDR3 bases: TGTGCCAGCAGGGGCATCAATGAGCAGTTCTTC. Translating gives CASRGINEQFF.

This chain uses TRBV5-1 with TRBJ1-4; 10 bases line up with TRBD1. The germline V gene encodes CDR1 SGHRS and CDR2 YFSETQ. The CDR3 totals 16 residues. J was trimmed by 8 bases and V by 1 base; bases with no gene match: 8. The CDR3 is CASSLIGTGDTEKLFF. The CDR3 DNA sequence: TGCGCCAGCAGCTTGATCGGGACAGGGGATACCGAAAAACTGTTTTTT.

The chain employs TRBV6-4 and TRBJ2-3, with 15 bases identical to TRBD2. Germline lookup yields CDR1 MRHNA and CDR2 SNTAGT. The CDR3 loop spans 15 amino acids. Trimming removed 2 bases from V and 6 bases from J; junction bases left unmatched: 0. The CDR3 loop is CASSDGTSGGDTQYF. In DNA form, the CDR3 reads TGTGCCAGCAGTGACGGGACTAGCGGGGGGGATACGCAGTATTTT.

The chain carries TRBV5-1 and TRBJ1-6, with TRBD1 matching over 7 bases. Germline CDR1 and CDR2: SGHRS and YFSETQ. The CDR3 consists of 16 residues. V gave up 4 bases and J gave up 0 bases; unmatched junction bases: 4. DNA for the CDR3: TGCGCCAGCAGCGTGACAGGGAGCTCCTATAATTCACCCCTCCACTTT. Translated, it gives CASSVTGSSYNSPLHF.